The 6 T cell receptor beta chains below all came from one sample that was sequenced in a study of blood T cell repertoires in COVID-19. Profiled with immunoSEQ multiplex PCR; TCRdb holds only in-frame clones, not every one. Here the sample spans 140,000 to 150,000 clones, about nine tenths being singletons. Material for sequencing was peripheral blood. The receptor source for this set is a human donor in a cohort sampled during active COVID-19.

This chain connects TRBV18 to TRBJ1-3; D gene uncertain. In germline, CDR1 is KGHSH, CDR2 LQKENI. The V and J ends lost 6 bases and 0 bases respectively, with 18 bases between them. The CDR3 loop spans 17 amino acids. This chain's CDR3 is CASSLSPHAFSGNTIYF. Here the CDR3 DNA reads TGTGCCAGCTCTCTCTCTCCACATGCCTTCTCTGGAAACACCATATATTTT. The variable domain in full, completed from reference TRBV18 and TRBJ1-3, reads NAGVMQNPRHLVRRRGQEARLRCSPMKGHSHVYWYRQLPEEGLKFMVYLQKENIIDESGMPKERFSAEFPKEGPSILRIQQVVRGDSAAYFCASSLSPHAFSGNTIYFGEGSWLTVV.

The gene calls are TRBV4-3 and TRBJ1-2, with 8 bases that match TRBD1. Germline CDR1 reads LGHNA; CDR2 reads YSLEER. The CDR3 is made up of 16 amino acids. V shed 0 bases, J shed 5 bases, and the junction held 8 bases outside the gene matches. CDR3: CASSQEQGQGIYGYTF. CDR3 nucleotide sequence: TGCGCCAGCAGCCAAGAACAAGGACAGGGAATTTATGGCTACACCTTC.

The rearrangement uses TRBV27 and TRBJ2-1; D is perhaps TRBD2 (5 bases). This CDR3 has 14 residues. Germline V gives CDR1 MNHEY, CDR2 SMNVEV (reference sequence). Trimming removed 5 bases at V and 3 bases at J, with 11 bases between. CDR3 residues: CASSHRDYYNEQFF. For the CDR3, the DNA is TGTGCCAGCAGTCACCGGGATTACTACAATGAGCAGTTCTTC.

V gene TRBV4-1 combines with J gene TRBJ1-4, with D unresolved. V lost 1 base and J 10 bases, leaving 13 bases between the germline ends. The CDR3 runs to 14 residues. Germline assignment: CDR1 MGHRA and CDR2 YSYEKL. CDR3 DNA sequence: TGCGCCAGCAGCCAAGGGGGTCTACTAGGAAAACTGTTTTTT. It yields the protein CASSQGGLLGKLFF.

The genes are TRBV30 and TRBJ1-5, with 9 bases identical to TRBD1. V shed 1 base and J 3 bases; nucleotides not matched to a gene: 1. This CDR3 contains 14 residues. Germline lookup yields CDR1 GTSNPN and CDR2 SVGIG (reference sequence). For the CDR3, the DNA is TGTGCCTGGAGTGGGGACAGGGTCAATCAGCCCCAGCATTTT. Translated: CAWSGDRVNQPQHF.

The CDR3 DNA sequence: TGTGCCAGCAGCTTAGTTGGTTTAGGGGTCGAAAACATTCAGTACTTC. Its translation: CASSLVGLGVENIQYF. The chain uses TRBV7-9 and TRBJ2-4; TRBD1 might be the D (5 bases). Trimming cost V 1 base and J 5 bases, with 15 bases left between them. The CDR3 sequence is 16 residues long. The germline V gene has CDR1 SEHNR and CDR2 FQNEAQ (reference sequence).